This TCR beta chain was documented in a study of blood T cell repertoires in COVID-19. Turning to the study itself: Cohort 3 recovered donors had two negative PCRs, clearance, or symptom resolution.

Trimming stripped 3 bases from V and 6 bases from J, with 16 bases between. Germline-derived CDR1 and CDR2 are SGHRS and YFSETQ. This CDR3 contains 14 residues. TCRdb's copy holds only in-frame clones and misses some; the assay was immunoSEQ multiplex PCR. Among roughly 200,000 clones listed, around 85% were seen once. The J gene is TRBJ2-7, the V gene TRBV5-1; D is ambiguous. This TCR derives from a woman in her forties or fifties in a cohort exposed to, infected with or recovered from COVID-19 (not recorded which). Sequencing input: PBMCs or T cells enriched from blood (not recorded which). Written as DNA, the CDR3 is TGCGCCAGCAGCTACGCCGGCGGCCCCCTCGAGCAGTACTTC. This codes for CASSYAGGPLEQYF.